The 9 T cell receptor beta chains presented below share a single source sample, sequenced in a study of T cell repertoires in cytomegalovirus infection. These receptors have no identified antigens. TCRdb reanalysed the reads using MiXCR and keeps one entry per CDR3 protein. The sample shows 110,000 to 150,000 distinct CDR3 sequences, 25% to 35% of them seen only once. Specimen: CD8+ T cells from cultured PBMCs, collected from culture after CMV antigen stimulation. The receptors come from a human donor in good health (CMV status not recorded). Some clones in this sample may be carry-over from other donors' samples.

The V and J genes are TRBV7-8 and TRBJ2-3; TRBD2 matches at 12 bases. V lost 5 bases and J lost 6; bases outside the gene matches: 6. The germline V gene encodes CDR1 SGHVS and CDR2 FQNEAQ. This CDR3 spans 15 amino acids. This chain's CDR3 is CASSGASGGEDTQYF. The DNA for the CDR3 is TGTGCCAGCAGCGGAGCTAGCGGGGGGGAGGATACGCAGTATTTT.

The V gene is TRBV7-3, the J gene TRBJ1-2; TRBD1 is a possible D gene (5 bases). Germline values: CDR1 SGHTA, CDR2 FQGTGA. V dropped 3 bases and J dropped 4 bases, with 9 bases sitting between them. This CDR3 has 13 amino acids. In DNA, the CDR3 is TGTGCCAGCAGCTTCACAGGAGTCTATGGCTACACCTTC. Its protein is CASSFTGVYGYTF. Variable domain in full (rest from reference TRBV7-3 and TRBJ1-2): GAGVSQTPSNKVTEKGKYVELRCDPISGHTALYWYRQSLGQGPEFLIYFQGTGAADDSGLPNDRFFAVRPEGSVSTLKIQRTERGDSAVYLCASSFTGVYGYTFGSGTRLTVV.

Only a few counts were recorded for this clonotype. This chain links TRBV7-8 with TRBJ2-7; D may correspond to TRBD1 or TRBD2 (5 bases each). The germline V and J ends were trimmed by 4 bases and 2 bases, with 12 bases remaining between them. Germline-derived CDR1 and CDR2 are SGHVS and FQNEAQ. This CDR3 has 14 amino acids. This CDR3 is CASSYGVGAYEQYF. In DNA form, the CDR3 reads TGTGCCAGCAGCTACGGGGTAGGGGCCTACGAGCAGTACTTC.

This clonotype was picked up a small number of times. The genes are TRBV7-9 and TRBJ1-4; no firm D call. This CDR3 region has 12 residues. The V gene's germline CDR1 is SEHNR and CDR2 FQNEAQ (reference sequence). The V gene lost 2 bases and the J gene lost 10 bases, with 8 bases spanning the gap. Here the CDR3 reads CASSLLPGKLFF. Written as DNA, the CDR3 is TGTGCCAGCAGCTTACTTCCGGGAAAACTGTTTTTT. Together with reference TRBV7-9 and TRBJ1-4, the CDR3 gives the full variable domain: DTGVSQNPRHKITKRGQNVTFRCDPISEHNRLYWYRQTLGQGPEFLTYFQNEAQLEKSRLLSDRFSAERPKGSFSTLEIQRTEQGDSAMYLCASSLLPGKLFFGSGTQLSVL.

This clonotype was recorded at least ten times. CDR3 loop: CASRSGGAGVIQYF. CDR3 nucleotides: TGTGCCAGCAGGTCAGGGGGCGCGGGAGTCATTCAGTACTTC. V is TRBV2 and J is TRBJ2-4; D possibly corresponds to TRBD1 (8 bases). CDR3 length: 14 residues. Germline V gene lookup returns CDR1 SNHLY and CDR2 FYNNEI. Trimming pared 6 bases from V and 9 bases from J, leaving 18 bases between. The full variable domain, with the rest looked up from reference TRBV2 and TRBJ2-4, is EPEVTQTPSHQVTQMGQEVILRCVPISNHLYFYWYRQILGQKVEFLVSFYNNEISEKSEIFDDQFSVERPDGSNFTLKIRSTKLEDSAMYFCASRSGGAGVIQYFGAGTRLSVL.

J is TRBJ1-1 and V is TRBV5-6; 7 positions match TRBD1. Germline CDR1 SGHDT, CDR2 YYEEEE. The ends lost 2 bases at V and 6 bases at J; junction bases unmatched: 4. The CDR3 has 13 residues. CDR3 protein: CASSLGTAAEAFF. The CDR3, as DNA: TGTGCCAGCAGCTTAGGGACAGCAGCTGAAGCTTTCTTT. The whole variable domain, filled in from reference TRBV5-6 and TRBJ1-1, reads DAGVTQSPTHLIKTRGQQVTLRCSPKSGHDTVSWYQQALGQGPQFIFQYYEEEERQRGNFPDRFSGHQFPNYSSELNVNALLLGDSALYLCASSLGTAAEAFFGQGTRLTVV.

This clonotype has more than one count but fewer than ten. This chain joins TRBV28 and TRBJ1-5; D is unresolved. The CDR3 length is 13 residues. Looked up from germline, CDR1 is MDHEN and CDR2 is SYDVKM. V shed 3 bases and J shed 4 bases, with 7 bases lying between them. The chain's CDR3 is CASSFTVNQPQHF. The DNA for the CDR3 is TGTGCCAGCAGTTTCACAGTAAATCAGCCCCAGCATTTT.

CDR3: CASSLFSSPLHF. In DNA, the CDR3 is TGTGCCAGCAGCTTATTTAGTTCACCCCTCCACTTT. The rearrangement links TRBV7-9 to TRBJ1-6; no firm D call. Germline values: CDR1 SEHNR, CDR2 FQNEAQ (reference sequence). V lost 2 bases to trimming and J lost 9 bases, with 5 bases between them. This CDR3 is 12 amino acids long.

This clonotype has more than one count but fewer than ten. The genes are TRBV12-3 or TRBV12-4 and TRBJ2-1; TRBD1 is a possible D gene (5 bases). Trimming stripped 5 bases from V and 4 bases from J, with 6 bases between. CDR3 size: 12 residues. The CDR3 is CASSRQYNEQFF. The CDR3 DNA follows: TGTGCCAGCAGTCGACAGTACAATGAGCAGTTCTTC.